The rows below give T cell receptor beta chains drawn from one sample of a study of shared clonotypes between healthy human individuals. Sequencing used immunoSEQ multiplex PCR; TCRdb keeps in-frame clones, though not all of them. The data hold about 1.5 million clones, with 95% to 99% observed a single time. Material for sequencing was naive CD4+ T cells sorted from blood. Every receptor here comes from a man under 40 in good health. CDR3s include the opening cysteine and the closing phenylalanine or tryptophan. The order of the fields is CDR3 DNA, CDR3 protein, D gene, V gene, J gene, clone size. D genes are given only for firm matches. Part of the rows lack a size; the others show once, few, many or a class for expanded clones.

CDR3 DNA: TGCGCCAGCAGCCAGGAAAAGGACCATGAGCAGTTCTTC
CDR3 protein: CASSQEKDHEQFF
D gene: -
V gene: TRBV4-3
J gene: TRBJ2-1
clone size: -

CDR3 DNA: TGTGCCAAAGAGGACGTAAGCAATCAGCCCCAGCATTTT
CDR3 protein: CAKEDVSNQPQHF
D gene: -
V gene: TRBV19
J gene: TRBJ1-5
clone size: -

CDR3 DNA: TGTGCCAGCAGCGGAGGGAGTACTAGCGGGACAGATACGCAGTATTTT
CDR3 protein: CASSGGSTSGTDTQYF
D gene: TRBD2
V gene: TRBV9
J gene: TRBJ2-3
clone size: -

CDR3 DNA: TGCGCCAGCAGCTTGCAGGGGGGTAGTTGGGATGAGCAGTTCTTC
CDR3 protein: CASSLQGGSWDEQFF
D gene: -
V gene: TRBV5-1
J gene: TRBJ2-1
clone size: -

CDR3 DNA: TGTGCCAGCAGCTTCTGGACAGCCCGGGTACTAGCGGGTTATGAGCAGTACTTC
CDR3 protein: CASSFWTARVLAGYEQYF
D gene: TRBD2
V gene: TRBV5-4
J gene: TRBJ2-7
clone size: -

CDR3 DNA: TGTGCCATCAGTGCCATAGCGGGAGGGGGAACAGATACGCAGTATTTT
CDR3 protein: CAISAIAGGGTDTQYF
D gene: TRBD2
V gene: TRBV10-3
J gene: TRBJ2-3
clone size: -

CDR3 DNA: TGTGCCAGCAGAAAGAGACAGGGTAACACCGGGGAGCTGTTTTTT
CDR3 protein: CASRKRQGNTGELFF
D gene: TRBD1
V gene: TRBV7-9
J gene: TRBJ2-2
clone size: -

CDR3 DNA: TGTGCCAGCAGCTCTACAGGGGGCCTTGATGGCTACACCTTC
CDR3 protein: CASSSTGGLDGYTF
D gene: TRBD1
V gene: TRBV28
J gene: TRBJ1-2
clone size: once

CDR3 DNA: TGTGCCAGCAGTGACTTTGCTAGCGGGAGGGCCTACGAGCAGTACTTC
CDR3 protein: CASSDFASGRAYEQYF
D gene: TRBD2
V gene: TRBV2
J gene: TRBJ2-7
clone size: -

CDR3 DNA: TGTGCCAGTAGTCGCTCATGGGGGTACCCCTACGAGCAGTACTTC
CDR3 protein: CASSRSWGYPYEQYF
D gene: -
V gene: TRBV19
J gene: TRBJ2-7
clone size: -